These T cell receptor beta chains were read from a single sample in a study of shared clonotypes between healthy human individuals. Clones were read by immunoSEQ multiplex PCR, and TCRdb kept only the in-frame ones, dropping some. The sample lists about 2 million clones, 85% to 95% seen once, with roughly 0.13% in the top ten. Sequenced: naive CD4+ T cells sorted from blood. Source of these receptors: a young man in good health. The CDR3 runs from the conserved cysteine through the conserved F or W. D genes are given only for firm matches. The listing skips clone size in some rows; elsewhere it reads once, few, many or a size class.

cdr3_nt | cdr3_aa | d_call | j_call | clone_size | v_call
TGTGCCAGCAGCGGTAGACAGGGGACTAATGAAAAACTGTTTTTT | CASSGRQGTNEKLFF | TRBD1 | TRBJ1-4 | - | TRBV5-5
TGTGCCAGCAGTGAGACAGGGACCACTGAAGCTTTCTTT | CASSETGTTEAFF | TRBD1 | TRBJ1-1 | - | TRBV6-1
TGCAGTGCTAATGGGCTCACTGAAGCTTTCTTT | CSANGLTEAFF | - | TRBJ1-1 | once | TRBV20-1
TGTGCCATCCGGGACAGGGAGAACACTGAAGCTTTCTTT | CAIRDRENTEAFF | TRBD1 | TRBJ1-1 | - | TRBV10-3
TGTGCCAGTAGCCCCATAGAGCGCGGGGTTGCAGATACGCAGTATTTT | CASSPIERGVADTQYF | - | TRBJ2-3 | - | TRBV19
TGCACCAGCAGCCCACGGGGCGGCTACGAGCAGTACTTC | CTSSPRGGYEQYF | - | TRBJ2-7 | - | TRBV4-3
TGCGCCAGCAGCCTAAGGGAAGCGCGTAGCTCCTATAATTCACCCCTCCACTTT | CASSLREARSSYNSPLHF | - | TRBJ1-6 | - | TRBV4-3
TGTGCCAGCAGCTTAGGGACCGGGACACAAGAGACCCAGTACTTC | CASSLGTGTQETQYF | - | TRBJ2-5 | once | TRBV11-2
TGTGCCAGCAGTGATGTTTCGGGGCGGGAGACCCAGTACTTC | CASSDVSGRETQYF | - | TRBJ2-5 | - | TRBV6-1
TGTGCCAGCTCGTCGGGACCGACGGGACTGGACGAGCAGTACTTC | CASSSGPTGLDEQYF | - | TRBJ2-7 | - | TRBV18
TGCGCGAGCAACGCGGGGCCAGGGTACCTGAGTAAGTACTTC | CASNAGPGYLSKYF | - | TRBJ2-7 | - | TRBV4-1
TGCGCCAGCAGCGACGACCGCCCCGGGGGCTACACCTTC | CASSDDRPGGYTF | - | TRBJ1-2 | - | TRBV10-2
TGTGCCAGCAGCTTAGGACAGGGGGCGCGAGGTGAGCAGTTCTTC | CASSLGQGARGEQFF | TRBD1 | TRBJ2-1 | once | TRBV7-9
TGTGCCAGCAGTGAAGAGCAGGGTTTGGGCAATCAGCCCCAGCATTTT | CASSEEQGLGNQPQHF | - | TRBJ1-5 | - | TRBV2
TGTGCCAGCAGCTTAGTTTTATCCTCGAACACTGAAGCTTTCTTT | CASSLVLSSNTEAFF | - | TRBJ1-1 | - | TRBV7-9
TGCGCCAGCAGCCAAGATCCTCGGGAGGCCGGCTACGAGCAGTACTTC | CASSQDPREAGYEQYF | TRBD2 | TRBJ2-7 | - | TRBV4-3
TGCGCCAGCAGCTTGGTCGCAACTAATGAAAAACTGTTTTTT | CASSLVATNEKLFF | - | TRBJ1-4 | - | TRBV5-1
TGCGCCAGCAGCCAAGACCCAGGGCCAAACTATGGCTACACCTTC | CASSQDPGPNYGYTF | - | TRBJ1-2 | - | TRBV4-1
TGTGCCAGCACCCTCGACAGGGGGCGTGTGAACACTGAAGCTTTCTTT | CASTLDRGRVNTEAFF | TRBD1 | TRBJ1-1 | - | TRBV6-6
TGTGCCAGCAGCTTAGCAGCCAACTATGGCTACACCTTC | CASSLAANYGYTF | - | TRBJ1-2 | - | TRBV7-9
TGTGCCAGCAGTTACTCGGGAGGGAACAATGAGCAGTTCTTC | CASSYSGGNNEQFF | TRBD2 | TRBJ2-1 | - | TRBV6-5
TGTGCCAGCACAGTACCCCGGGACGGAGAGGACAATGAGCAGTTCTTC | CASTVPRDGEDNEQFF | - | TRBJ2-1 | - | TRBV2
TGTGCCAGTAGCAGGCAGGTAGCTAACTATGGCTACACCTTC | CASSRQVANYGYTF | - | TRBJ1-2 | - | TRBV19
TGTGCCAGCAAGATACAGGAGAACACTGAAGCTTTCTTT | CASKIQENTEAFF | - | TRBJ1-1 | - | TRBV7-9
TGCAGCGTTATGGGGGGCAGGGGAGCCACCCAAGAGACCCAGTACTTC | CSVMGGRGATQETQYF | - | TRBJ2-5 | - | TRBV29-1
TGCGCCAGCAGCCCGAGGTTAGCGGGAGGGACAGATACGCAGTATTTT | CASSPRLAGGTDTQYF | TRBD2 | TRBJ2-3 | - | TRBV5-1
TGTGCCAGCAGCCCCGACAGAAACTATGGCTACACCTTC | CASSPDRNYGYTF | - | TRBJ1-2 | - | TRBV28
TGTGCCTCCCTAGTAGCGGGGACCTACGAGCAGTACTTC | CASLVAGTYEQYF | TRBD2 | TRBJ2-7 | once | TRBV30
TGTGCCAGCAGTCCGTCCCGCGGGCAGGGGACGTCCTACGAGCAGTACTTC | CASSPSRGQGTSYEQYF | - | TRBJ2-7 | - | TRBV28
TGTGCCAGCAACCGAGAACCCCAGGGGGCTGAAGCTTTCTTT | CASNREPQGAEAFF | TRBD1 | TRBJ1-1 | - | TRBV11-2
TGTGCCAGCAGCTTGAGGGACAGGGGACCGTACGAGCAGTACTTC | CASSLRDRGPYEQYF | TRBD1 | TRBJ2-7 | - | TRBV11-2
TGTGCCACCAGCAGAGCGGACAGCGTTTCTGAAGCTTTCTTT | CATSRADSVSEAFF | - | TRBJ1-1 | - | TRBV15
TGTGCCAGTAGTATCCGTCCAGGCCCGGCGGGGGACGAGCAGTACTTC | CASSIRPGPAGDEQYF | TRBD2 | TRBJ2-7 | - | TRBV19
TGTGCCAGTAGCGGACTCTCTCTTGGGACTGAAGCTTTCTTT | CASSGLSLGTEAFF | - | TRBJ1-1 | once | TRBV19
TGTGCCAGCAGTTTATCCGCCAGCTCCTACGAGCAGTACTTC | CASSLSASSYEQYF | - | TRBJ2-7 | - | TRBV28
TGTGCCAGCAGCTTAAAGGCCGGGACGGGACCGGGCTACGAGCAGTACTTC | CASSLKAGTGPGYEQYF | - | TRBJ2-7 | - | TRBV7-9
TGTGCCAGCAGTTACGGGGACGAGCAGTACTTC | CASSYGDEQYF | - | TRBJ2-7 | - | TRBV6-6
TGTGCCAGCAGTCCGGACAGGGGCGGCGAGCAGTACTTC | CASSPDRGGEQYF | TRBD1 | TRBJ2-7 | - | TRBV11-3
TGTGCCAGCAGCCAAGTTGGGCGAGCGGGGGGCGGGGAGACCCAGTACTTC | CASSQVGRAGGGETQYF | TRBD2 | TRBJ2-5 | - | TRBV4-2
TGCGCCAGCAGCCAAGATCCGGGACAGGGGGCGCTACATTTT | CASSQDPGQGALHF | TRBD1 | TRBJ1-5 | - | TRBV4-3